These 3 T cell receptor beta chains share one sample of origin, sequenced in a study of graft-versus-host responses after intestinal transplantation. These TCRs are of unknown antigen specificity. Profiled with immunoSEQ multiplex PCR; TCRdb holds only in-frame clones, not every one. Among about 36,000 clones listed, approximately 94% were seen once. The specimen was unstimulated CD4+ T cells sorted from spleen or lymph node cells, collected before transplant. The receptors here all came from a human donor who was the organ donor for an intestinal transplant.

The chain carries TRBV4-1 and TRBJ1-1; 8 bases fit TRBD1. The CDR3 is 13 residues long. CDR1 is MGHRA, CDR2 YSYEKL, per germline. The junction had 2 bases not matched to a gene; V was cut back by 4 bases and J by 4 bases. This CDR3 is CASSLTGGTEAFF. The CDR3 DNA sequence: TGCGCCAGCAGCCTAACAGGGGGCACTGAAGCTTTCTTT.

The V gene is TRBV29-1, the J gene TRBJ1-2, with D perhaps TRBD1 (6 bases). Germline V gene lookup returns CDR1 SQVTM and CDR2 ANQGSEA. This CDR3 has 13 residues. Trimming shortened V by 2 bases and J by 3 bases, and 10 bases separated the two germline ends. CDR3 protein: CSVEQGLDYGYTF. In nucleotides, the CDR3 is TGCAGCGTTGAACAGGGGCTGGACTATGGCTACACCTTC. Full variable domain (rest looked up from reference TRBV29-1 and TRBJ1-2): SAVISQKPSRDICQRGTSLTIQCQVDSQVTMMFWYRQQPGQSLTLIATANQGSEATYESGFVIDKFPISRPNLTFSTLTVSNMSPEDSSIYLCSVEQGLDYGYTFGSGTRLTVV.

This sequence joins TRBV11-1 and TRBJ1-2, with TRBD1 matching over 7 bases. The V and J ends lost 3 bases and 2 bases, in that order; junction bases with no gene match: 3. Germline V CDR1 and CDR2: SGHAT, FQDESV (reference sequence). The CDR3 covers 14 residues. CDR3 sequence reads: CASSLGTENYGYTF. Written as DNA, the CDR3 is TGTGCCAGCAGCTTGGGGACAGAGAACTATGGCTACACCTTC. Combining the CDR3 with reference TRBV11-1 and TRBJ1-2 gives the whole variable domain EAEVAQSPRYKITEKSQAVAFWCDPISGHATLYWYRQILGQGPELLVQFQDESVVDDSQLPKDRFSAERLKGVDSTLKIQPAELGDSAMYLCASSLGTENYGYTFGSGTRLTVV.